Listed here are 13 T cell receptor beta chains from one sample, sequenced in a study of T cell repertoires in cytomegalovirus infection. MiXCR was run by TCRdb on the reads, yielding one entry per CDR3 protein. The sample carries hundreds of thousands of distinct CDR3 sequences, about 39% recorded once. For these receptors, no antigen is known. The sample was cultured PBMCs, taken from culture after CMV antigen stimulation. The receptor set was obtained from a human donor in good health (CMV status not recorded). Some clones in this sample may be carry-over from other donors' samples.

This CDR3 reads CASSLYLKETQYF. The CDR3 coding sequence is TGTGCCAGCTCACTGTACCTTAAAGAGACCCAGTACTTC. V usage is TRBV7-9 and J usage is TRBJ2-5; D is unclear. There are 13 residues in the CDR3. The germline V gene encodes CDR1 SEHNR and CDR2 FQNEAQ (reference sequence). V was clipped by 8 bases and J by 3 bases, with 13 bases between them.

The chain employs TRBV3-1 and TRBJ1-6; maybe TRBD1 (5 bases). In germline, CDR1 is LGHDT, CDR2 YNNKEL (reference sequence). V lost 0 bases, J lost 14 bases, and 17 bases lay in between. The CDR3 spans 15 residues. The CDR3 nucleotides are TGTGCCAGCAGCCAAGATTGGGGCAGGGAAGATACCCTCCACTTT. Protein: CASSQDWGREDTLHF.

V and J are TRBV5-1 and TRBJ2-1; possible D gene TRBD2, 6 bases. Germline loops: CDR1 SGHRS, CDR2 YFSETQ. Trimming left V 1 base short and J 3 bases short, with 11 bases between. The CDR3 has 15 residues. In DNA, the CDR3 is TGCGCCAGCAGCTTGACAGGCGGGAACTACAATGAGCAGTTCTTC. Its protein is CASSLTGGNYNEQFF.

This clonotype was seen more than once but under ten times. The J gene is TRBJ2-5, the V gene TRBV7-2; D is ambiguous. V lost 5 bases and J 5 bases, leaving 9 bases between the germline ends. Germline assignment: CDR1 SGHTA and CDR2 FQGNSA. This CDR3 has 12 amino acids. DNA of the CDR3: TGTGCCAGCAGCGCCAACCGGGAGACCCAGTACTTC. This sequence encodes CASSANRETQYF. Looking up the rest from reference TRBV7-2 and TRBJ2-5 gives the full variable domain: GAGVSQSPSNKVTEKGKDVELRCDPISGHTALYWYRQSLGQGLEFLIYFQGNSAPDKSGLPSDRFSAERTGGSVSTLTIQRTQQEDSAVYLCASSANRETQYFGPGTRLLVL.

The chain is built from TRBV12-3 or TRBV12-4 and TRBJ2-3, with 10 bases aligning to TRBD2. The CDR3 consists of 15 residues. V shed 7 bases and J 3 bases; nucleotides not matched to a gene: 7. CDR3 DNA sequence: TGTGCCAGCACCCTAGGACTAGCGGAGACAGATACGCAGTATTTT. Translated, it gives CASTLGLAETDTQYF.

J is TRBJ2-1 and V is TRBV15, with D possibly matching TRBD2 (6 bases). The CDR3 covers 13 residues. V was pared by 8 bases and J by 3 bases, with 11 bases between. CDR1 and CDR2 (germline): LNHNV, YYDKDF (reference sequence). CDR3 residues: CATRESGYNEQFF. The CDR3 DNA reads as TGTGCCACCCGGGAGAGCGGCTACAATGAGCAGTTCTTC.

This clonotype was detected only a few times. CDR3 in DNA: TGTGCCAGCAGCCCCCGGGGCCTCGTCACCGGGGAGCTGTTTTTT. Its protein is CASSPRGLVTGELFF. The V gene is TRBV6-8, the J gene TRBJ2-2, with D perhaps given as TRBD1 or TRBD2 (5 bases each). The CDR3 runs 15 residues. V was shortened by 6 bases and J by 4 bases, with 15 bases between the two germline ends. Per the germline V gene, CDR1 is MNHGY and CDR2 is SAAAGT.

V is TRBV19 and J is TRBJ2-3; possible D gene TRBD2, 5 bases. V was shortened by 1 base and J by 3 bases, with 14 bases between the two germline ends. Germline V gene data show CDR1 as LNHDA and CDR2 as SQIVND (reference sequence). The CDR3 covers 16 residues. The CDR3, as DNA: TGTGCCAGTAGTATAGGTGCGGAGTGGAGGACAGATACGCAGTATTTT. It translates to CASSIGAEWRTDTQYF.

This clonotype was counted a few times. The rearrangement uses TRBV6-1 and TRBJ2-1; 12 bases map to TRBD2. V trimming: 0 bases; J trimming: 9 bases; junction bases outside the gene matches: 6. Germline values: CDR1 MNHNS, CDR2 SASEGT. The CDR3 covers 16 residues. The CDR3 bases are TGTGCCAGCAGTGAAGCTTCGCTAGCGGGAGGGCGTGAGCAGTTCTTC. Translated, it gives CASSEASLAGGREQFF.

CDR3 loop: CASSTKGNTEAFF. The DNA for the CDR3 is TGTGCCAGCAGCACAAAGGGGAACACTGAAGCTTTCTTT. The rearrangement joins TRBV12-3 or TRBV12-4 to TRBJ1-1; unclear D gene. Trimming cost V 6 bases and J 1 base, with 9 bases left between them. This CDR3 is 13 amino acids long.

The V gene is TRBV19, the J gene TRBJ1-1; D is unclear. Germline CDR1 and CDR2: LNHDA and SQIVND (reference sequence). V lost 6 bases to trimming and J lost 2 bases, with 13 bases between them. The CDR3 consists of 14 residues. The DNA of the CDR3 is TGTGCCAGTAGACCAACGCTAACAAACACTGAAGCTTTCTTT. This encodes CASRPTLTNTEAFF.

This clonotype was seen only once. The gene calls are TRBV11-2 and TRBJ2-5; 10 bases fit TRBD2. CDR1 is SGHAT, CDR2 FQNNGV, per germline. The CDR3 covers 16 residues. The ends lost 4 bases at V and 5 bases at J; junction bases unmatched: 10. The CDR3 loop reads CASSSGAGGGSETQYF. The CDR3, as DNA: TGTGCCAGCAGCTCGGGAGCGGGAGGGGGGTCGGAGACCCAGTACTTC.

The CDR3 sequence is CASSGLKQRIYEQYF. The CDR3 DNA is TGCGCCAGCAGCGGACTCAAACAAAGAATCTACGAGCAGTACTTC. The chain recombines TRBV10-2 with TRBJ2-7; the D gene is possibly TRBD2 (5 bases). CDR1 is WSHSY, CDR2 SAAADI, per germline. V shed 6 bases and J shed 3 bases, with 18 bases lying between them. CDR3 length equals 15 residues.